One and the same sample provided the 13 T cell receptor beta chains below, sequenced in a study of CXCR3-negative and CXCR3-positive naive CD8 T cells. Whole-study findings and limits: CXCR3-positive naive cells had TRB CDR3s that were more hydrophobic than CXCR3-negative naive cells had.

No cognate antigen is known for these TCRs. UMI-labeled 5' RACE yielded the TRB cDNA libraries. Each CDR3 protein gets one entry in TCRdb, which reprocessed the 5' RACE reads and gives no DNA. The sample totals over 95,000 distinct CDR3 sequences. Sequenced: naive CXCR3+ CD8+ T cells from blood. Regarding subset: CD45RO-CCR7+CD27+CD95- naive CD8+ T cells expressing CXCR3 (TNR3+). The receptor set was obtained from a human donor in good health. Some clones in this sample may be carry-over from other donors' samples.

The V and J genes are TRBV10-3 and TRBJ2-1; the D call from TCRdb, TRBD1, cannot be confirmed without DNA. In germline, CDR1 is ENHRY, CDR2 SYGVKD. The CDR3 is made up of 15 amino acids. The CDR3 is CAIRVTGGGYNEQFF.

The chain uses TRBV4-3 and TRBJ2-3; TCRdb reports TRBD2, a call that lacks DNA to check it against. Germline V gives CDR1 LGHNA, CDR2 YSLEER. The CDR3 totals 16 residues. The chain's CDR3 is CASKPGTSGLGDTQYF.

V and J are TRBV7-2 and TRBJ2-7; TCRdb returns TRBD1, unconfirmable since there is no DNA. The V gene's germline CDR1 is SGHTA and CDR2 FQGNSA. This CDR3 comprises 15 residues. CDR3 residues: CASSSNRGIYYEQYF.

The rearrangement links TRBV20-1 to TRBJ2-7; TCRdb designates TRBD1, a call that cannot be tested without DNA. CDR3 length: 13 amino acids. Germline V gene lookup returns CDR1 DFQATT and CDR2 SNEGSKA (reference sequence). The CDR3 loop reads CSASGQGPDEQYF.

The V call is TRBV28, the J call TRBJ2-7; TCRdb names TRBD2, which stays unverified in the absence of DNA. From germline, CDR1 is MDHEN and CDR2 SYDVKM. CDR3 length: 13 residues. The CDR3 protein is CASREGMAYEQYF.

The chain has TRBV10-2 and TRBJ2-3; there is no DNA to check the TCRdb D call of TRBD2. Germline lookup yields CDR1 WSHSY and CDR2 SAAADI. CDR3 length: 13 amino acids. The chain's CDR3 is CASTAYAGEAQYF.

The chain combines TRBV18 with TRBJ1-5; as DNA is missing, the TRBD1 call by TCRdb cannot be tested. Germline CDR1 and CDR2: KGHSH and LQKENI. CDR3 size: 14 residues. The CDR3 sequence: CASSRDRAGQPQHF.

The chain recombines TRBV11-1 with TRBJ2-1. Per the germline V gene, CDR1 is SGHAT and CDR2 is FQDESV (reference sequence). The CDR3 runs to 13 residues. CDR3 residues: CASSLGMWNEQFF.

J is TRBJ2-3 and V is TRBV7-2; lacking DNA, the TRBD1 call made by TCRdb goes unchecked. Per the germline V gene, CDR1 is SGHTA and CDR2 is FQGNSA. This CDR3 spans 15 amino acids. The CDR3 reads CASSFSGGNTDTQYF.

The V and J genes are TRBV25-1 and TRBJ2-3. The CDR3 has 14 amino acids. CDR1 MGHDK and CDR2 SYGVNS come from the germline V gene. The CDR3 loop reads CASSELRFPDTQYF.

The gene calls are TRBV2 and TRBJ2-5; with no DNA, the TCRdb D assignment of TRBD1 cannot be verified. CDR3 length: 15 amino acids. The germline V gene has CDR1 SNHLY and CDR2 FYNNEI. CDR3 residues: CASSPFRGRLETQYF.

CDR3 sequence: CASSLTTGTSLRTPYEQYF. The chain joins TRBV7-9 to TRBJ2-7; TCRdb returns TRBD1, unconfirmable since there is no DNA. The CDR3 loop spans 19 amino acids. Germline values: CDR1 SEHNR, CDR2 FQNEAQ (reference sequence).

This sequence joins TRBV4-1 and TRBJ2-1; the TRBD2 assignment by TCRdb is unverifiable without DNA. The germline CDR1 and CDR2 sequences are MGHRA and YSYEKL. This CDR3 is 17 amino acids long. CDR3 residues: CASSQLGGTRGYNEQFF.